This T cell receptor beta chain originates from a study of type 1 and type 2 diabetes patients. Overall study findings and caveats: Type 1 diabetes repertoires were significantly less diverse than type 2 diabetes ones.

V was clipped by 0 bases and J by 3 bases, with 6 bases between them. Looked up from germline, CDR1 is MGHRA and CDR2 is YSYEKL. The CDR3 totals 14 residues. Amplification started from genomic DNA. The TCR beta CDR3 region was amplified using 30 forward and 13 reverse primers. TCRdb called the multiplex PCR reads again in MiXCR, with one record for every CDR3 protein. The profile shows under 300,000 distinct CDR3 sequences, more than 40% of them singletons. A word on this clonotype: Its cognate antigen is unknown.

The sample taken for sequencing was peripheral blood mononuclear cells (PBMCs). The chain joins TRBV4-1 to TRBJ2-1; D is ambiguous. The clonotype originates from a man aged 18 to 30 with type 2 diabetes. CDR3 nucleotide sequence: TGCGCCAGCAGCCAAGAACCGGGCTACAATGAGCAGTTCTTC. Translated: CASSQEPGYNEQFF.